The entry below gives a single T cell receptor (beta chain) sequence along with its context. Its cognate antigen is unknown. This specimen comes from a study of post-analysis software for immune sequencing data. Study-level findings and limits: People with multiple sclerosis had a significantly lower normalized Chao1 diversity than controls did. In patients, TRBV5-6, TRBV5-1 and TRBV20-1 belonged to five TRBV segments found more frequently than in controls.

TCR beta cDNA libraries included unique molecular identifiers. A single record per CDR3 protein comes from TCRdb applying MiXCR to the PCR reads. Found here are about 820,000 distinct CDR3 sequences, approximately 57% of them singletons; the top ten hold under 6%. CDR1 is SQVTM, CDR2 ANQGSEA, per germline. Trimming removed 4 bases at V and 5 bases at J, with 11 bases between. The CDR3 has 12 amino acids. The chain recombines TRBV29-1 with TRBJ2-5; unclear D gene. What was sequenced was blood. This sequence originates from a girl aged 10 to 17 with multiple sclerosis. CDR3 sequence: CSVAKVGETQYF. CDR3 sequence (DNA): TGCAGCGTTGCAAAAGTGGGGGAGACCCAGTACTTC.